This passage covers 28 T cell receptor beta chains from one sample sequenced in a study of CD8+ T cells in alopecia areata (dated by TCRdb to 2016 to 2019). The library was produced with the immunoSEQ multiplex PCR assay. To provide template for TCR sequencing, every sample had RNA extracted and reverse transcribed into cDNA. TCRdb's version of the immuneACCESS table is confined to in-frame rearrangements and falls short of the full clone set. An unresolved V gene accounts for under half of the shortfall where checked; the remainder is of unknown origin. The sample data list over 150,000 clones, and 50% to 60% of these were observed just once. The top ten clonotypes cover 0.65% to 0.7% of the sample. Explained via the paper, the time point label denotes: 4 weeks on oral tofacitinib. The treatment or condition label, read with the paper, signifies: oral pan-JAK inhibitor, 5-10 mg twice daily. Material: CD4+ T cells sorted from blood, obtained at week 4, from a patient treated with tofacitinib. The receptors were gathered from a human donor with alopecia areata.

CDR3 residues: CASSLARQIYGYTF. CDR3 bases: TGCGCCAGCAGCTTGGCAAGGCAGATCTATGGCTACACCTTC. The V and J genes are TRBV5-1 and TRBJ1-2; no clear D gene. The CDR3 length is 14 residues. Germline V gene sequence: CDR1 SGHRS, CDR2 YFSETQ. Trimming took off 0 bases at V and 4 bases at J, with 10 bases between the two ends.

The chain links TRBV29-1 to TRBJ2-1; the match to TRBD1 covers 10 bases. V lost 4 bases and J lost 6; bases outside the gene matches: 3. Germline V gene lookup returns CDR1 SQVTM and CDR2 ANQGSEA. The CDR3 spans 13 residues. CDR3 DNA sequence: TGCAGCGTTGGACAGGGGGCAATCAATGAGCAGTTCTTC. This codes for CSVGQGAINEQFF.

With regard to this clone: This sample includes further DNA sequences coding for the same CDR3. J is TRBJ2-5 and V is TRBV30; D gene unclear. Germline V gives CDR1 GTSNPN, CDR2 SVGIG (reference sequence). CDR3 length equals 12 residues. V shed 0 bases and J shed 5 bases, with 7 bases lying between them. CDR3 bases: TGTGCCTGGAGTGTGGGAAGGGAGACCCAGTACTTC. Its translation: CAWSVGRETQYF.

Only a few counts were recorded for this clone. V is TRBV29-1 and J is TRBJ2-7, with 15 bases identical to TRBD2. V trimming: 6 bases; J trimming: 0 bases; junction bases outside the gene matches: 9. The CDR3 covers 17 residues. Germline V gene lookup returns CDR1 SQVTM and CDR2 ANQGSEA. CDR3 in DNA: TGCAGCGTGGGGGGACTAGCGGGAGGCTCAAGCTCCTACGAGCAGTACTTC. Translating it yields CSVGGLAGGSSSYEQYF.

On this clone: One end of the junction is discordant with germline, which a read error may explain. This chain connects TRBV4-1 to TRBJ2-7; D not resolved. The CDR3 runs 13 residues. CDR1 and CDR2 from the germline V gene are MGHRA and YSYEKL. For the CDR3, the DNA is TGCGCCAGCAGCCAAGAAGGGAAATACGCGCAGTACTTC. This gives the protein CASSQEGKYAQYF.

This rearrangement joins TRBV29-1 to TRBJ1-1, with D hard to call. This CDR3 has 14 amino acids. The V end lost 4 bases, the J end lost 0 bases, and 12 bases lay between the germline ends. The germline V gene has CDR1 SQVTM and CDR2 ANQGSEA. CDR3 sequence reads: CSVVTPRLNTEAFF. CDR3 nucleotides: TGCAGCGTTGTCACCCCCCGATTGAACACTGAAGCTTTCTTT.

The V call is TRBV12-5, the J call TRBJ2-1; TRBD2 aligns across 7 bases. Germline V gene data show CDR1 as LGHNT and CDR2 as FRNRAP. V gave up 1 base and J gave up 3 bases; unmatched junction bases: 6. The CDR3 runs 16 residues. The CDR3 loop reads CASGLGGTTSYNEQFF. The DNA of the CDR3 is TGTGCTAGTGGTTTGGGGGGGACTACCAGCTACAATGAGCAGTTCTTC.

This chain joins TRBV10-3 and TRBJ2-2, with 7 bases matching TRBD1. V dropped 6 bases and J dropped 4; count of bases not matched to a gene: 5. This CDR3 region has 14 residues. Germline lookup yields CDR1 ENHRY and CDR2 SYGVKD. The CDR3 DNA sequence: TGTGCCATCAGCAGGGACAGTGTCACCGGGGAGCTGTTTTTT. Translation gives CAISRDSVTGELFF.

This clone was seen only a few times. The V gene is TRBV29-1, the J gene TRBJ1-6; TRBD1 agrees at 8 bases. V lost 5 bases and J lost 8; bases outside the gene matches: 2. CDR1 is SQVTM, CDR2 ANQGSEA, per germline. The CDR3 runs to 12 residues. CDR3 DNA: TGCAGCGTTTCGACAGGGGATTCACCCCTCCACTTT. Its protein is CSVSTGDSPLHF.

The V gene is TRBV7-2, the J gene TRBJ1-1, with D possibly being TRBD1 (6 bases). The CDR3 has 13 residues. Germline V lookup: CDR1 SGHTA, CDR2 FQGNSA. V lost 5 bases to trimming and J lost 1 base, with 8 bases between them. The CDR3 DNA sequence: TGTGCCAGCAGCCCGACAGGGAACACTGAAGCTTTCTTT. This codes for CASSPTGNTEAFF.

The chain recombines TRBV28 with TRBJ1-5; weak D call: TRBD1 (5 bases). V was cut by 2 bases and J by 6 bases, with 8 bases left in between. Germline V gene data show CDR1 as MDHEN and CDR2 as SYDVKM. The CDR3 runs 13 residues. CDR3 in amino acids: CASSLGGSQPQHF. DNA of the CDR3: TGTGCCAGCAGTTTAGGGGGTTCTCAGCCCCAGCATTTT.

The chain is built from TRBV6-6 and TRBJ1-2; TRBD1 aligns across 8 bases. Germline values: CDR1 MNHNY, CDR2 SVGAGI (reference sequence). Unmatched junction bases numbered 2, after V lost 5 bases and J lost 6 bases. This CDR3 has 12 amino acids. The DNA for the CDR3 is TGTGCCAGCAGTCGGACAGGGAATGGCTACACCTTC. Encoded protein: CASSRTGNGYTF.

V usage is TRBV2 and J usage is TRBJ2-3; D not certain. The CDR3 has 11 residues. CDR1 is SNHLY and CDR2 is FYNNEI in the germline V gene. Deletions cut 7 bases from V and 5 bases from J, with 7 bases between. CDR3: CASTKRDTQYF. CDR3 sequence (DNA): TGTGCCAGCACGAAAAGAGATACGCAGTATTTT.

The chain links TRBV28 to TRBJ1-1, with D uncertain. Germline CDR1 is MDHEN and CDR2 is SYDVKM. The CDR3 runs to 12 residues. Deletions cut 1 base from V and 4 bases from J, with 4 bases between. The CDR3 region is CASSLLATEAFF. The DNA for the CDR3 is TGTGCCAGCAGTTTATTGGCCACTGAAGCTTTCTTT.

The gene calls are TRBV4-1 and TRBJ2-5, with D tentatively TRBD1 (6 bases). This CDR3 has 14 residues. CDR1 and CDR2 (germline): MGHRA, YSYEKL. The V end lost 4 bases, the J end lost 2 bases, and 11 bases lay between the germline ends. CDR3 amino acids: CASSPRTVQETQYF. The CDR3 DNA reads as TGCGCCAGCAGCCCACGGACAGTACAAGAGACCCAGTACTTC.

There are a few counts of this clone. This chain joins TRBV10-3 and TRBJ2-7; 10 nucleotides line up with TRBD1. The CDR3 is 14 amino acids. After removal of 4 bases from V and 7 bases from J, the junction contained 7 bases not matched to a gene. Looked up from germline, CDR1 is ENHRY and CDR2 is SYGVKD. Here the CDR3 DNA reads TGTGCCATCAGTGCCGGGACAGGGGTTGAGGAGCAGTACTTC. Residues: CAISAGTGVEEQYF.

The chain recombines TRBV20-1 with TRBJ1-5; the D is unclear. The germline gives CDR1 DFQATT, CDR2 SNEGSKA (reference sequence). The ends were cut back, 0 bases at V and 9 bases at J, with 6 bases in the middle. The CDR3 contains 11 residues. The CDR3 nucleotides read TGCAGTGCTAGAGACCTCGGGCCCCAGCATTTT. This gives the protein CSARDLGPQHF.

V usage is TRBV2 and J usage is TRBJ2-1, with 10 bases lining up with TRBD1. V lost 7 bases to trimming and J lost 10 bases; unmatched junction nucleotides: 7. The CDR3 is made up of 13 amino acids. CDR1 is SNHLY and CDR2 is FYNNEI in the germline V gene. CDR3 sequence reads: CASMRQGASEQFF. The DNA of the CDR3 is TGTGCCAGCATGAGACAGGGGGCATCGGAGCAGTTCTTC. Full variable domain (missing parts from reference TRBV2 and TRBJ2-1): EPEVTQTPSHQVTQMGQEVILRCVPISNHLYFYWYRQILGQKVEFLVSFYNNEISEKSEIFDDQFSVERPDGSNFTLKIRSTKLEDSAMYFCASMRQGASEQFFGPGTRLTVL.

The rearrangement links TRBV29-1 to TRBJ2-1, with 11 bases that match TRBD2. The CDR3 length is 14 residues. Germline V gives CDR1 SQVTM, CDR2 ANQGSEA. V shed 3 bases and J 7 bases; nucleotides not matched to a gene: 5. CDR3 residues: CSVETSGMVNEQFF. The CDR3 bases are TGCAGCGTTGAGACTAGCGGGATGGTGAATGAGCAGTTCTTC.

Remarks on this clone: Other DNA sequences within the sample encode an identical CDR3. CDR3 nucleotide sequence: TGTGCCAGCAGTTTATCGGGCAGGGAGACCCAGTACTTC. This codes for CASSLSGRETQYF. The gene calls are TRBV28 and TRBJ2-5; unclear D gene. This CDR3 contains 13 residues. Germline V gene lookup returns CDR1 MDHEN and CDR2 SYDVKM. V shed 1 base and J shed 5 bases, with 8 bases lying between them.

In its sample, this clone was seen a few times. This sequence joins TRBV7-8 and TRBJ2-7; 10 nucleotides line up with TRBD2. The CDR3 consists of 15 residues. Germline values: CDR1 SGHVS, CDR2 FQNEAQ. V dropped 5 bases and J dropped 6; count of bases not matched to a gene: 10. Here the CDR3 reads CASSLLAGEVGEQYF. CDR3 coding DNA: TGTGCCAGCAGCCTTCTAGCGGGAGAAGTGGGCGAGCAGTACTTC.

The chain joins TRBV2 to TRBJ1-5; possible D gene TRBD1, 5 bases. This CDR3 comprises 13 residues. V shed 6 bases and J shed 7 bases, with 13 bases lying between them. Germline lookup yields CDR1 SNHLY and CDR2 FYNNEI. In DNA, the CDR3 is TGTGCCAGCAGGGGGGGGGAGAGGCAGCCCCAGCATTTT. Translating gives CASRGGERQPQHF.

The rearrangement links TRBV30 to TRBJ2-1; 11 bases fit TRBD2. Germline CDR1 is GTSNPN and CDR2 is SVGIG (reference sequence). The CDR3 covers 14 residues. Trimming at V came to 5 bases and at J to 8 bases, leaving 8 bases not matched to a gene. The CDR3 loop is CAWVTSGRIYEQFF. For the CDR3, the DNA is TGTGCCTGGGTTACTAGCGGGAGAATCTATGAGCAGTTCTTC.

V and J are TRBV7-9 and TRBJ2-7; 8 bases are shared with TRBD1. Germline V lookup: CDR1 SEHNR, CDR2 FQNEAQ (reference sequence). This CDR3 contains 16 residues. J was trimmed by 0 bases and V by 1 base; bases with no gene match: 5. CDR3 bases: TGTGCCAGCAGCTTAGGTGGACAGGGCCCCTCCTACGAGCAGTACTTC. This codes for CASSLGGQGPSYEQYF.

This clone was seen a few times. The J gene is TRBJ2-7, the V gene TRBV5-1; 7 nucleotides agree with TRBD1. V lost 5 bases and J lost 3; bases outside the gene matches: 8. The germline CDR1 and CDR2 sequences are SGHRS and YFSETQ. The CDR3 length is 14 residues. CDR3 loop: CASSSGQSFYEQYF. The DNA for the CDR3 is TGCGCCAGCAGTTCGGGACAGTCCTTCTACGAGCAGTACTTC.

As to this clone: In the same sample, other DNA sequences code for this CDR3. This chain joins TRBV30 and TRBJ2-3; perhaps TRBD1 as D (6 bases). V was trimmed by 0 bases and J by 3 bases, leaving 7 bases between them. CDR3 length equals 13 residues. Looked up from germline, CDR1 is GTSNPN and CDR2 is SVGIG (reference sequence). In DNA, the CDR3 is TGTGCCTGGAGTGTTCAGGGGACAGATACGCAGTATTTT. It translates to CAWSVQGTDTQYF.

The chain combines TRBV27 with TRBJ1-1; no clear D. CDR3 length: 14 amino acids. V lost 2 bases, J lost 0 bases, and 7 bases lay in between. Germline assignment: CDR1 MNHEY and CDR2 SMNVEV (reference sequence). CDR3 sequence (DNA): TGTGCCAGCAGTTTAAGTGTCATGAACACTGAAGCTTTCTTT. Its translation is CASSLSVMNTEAFF.

The chain joins TRBV7-3 to TRBJ2-2; D is uncertain. V was trimmed by 2 bases and J by 0 bases, leaving 10 bases between them. The CDR3 is 16 residues long. Germline V gives CDR1 SGHTA, CDR2 FQGTGA. DNA of the CDR3: TGTGCCAGCAGCTTATTTGACCGTGCGAACACCGGGGAGCTGTTTTTT. This gives the protein CASSLFDRANTGELFF.